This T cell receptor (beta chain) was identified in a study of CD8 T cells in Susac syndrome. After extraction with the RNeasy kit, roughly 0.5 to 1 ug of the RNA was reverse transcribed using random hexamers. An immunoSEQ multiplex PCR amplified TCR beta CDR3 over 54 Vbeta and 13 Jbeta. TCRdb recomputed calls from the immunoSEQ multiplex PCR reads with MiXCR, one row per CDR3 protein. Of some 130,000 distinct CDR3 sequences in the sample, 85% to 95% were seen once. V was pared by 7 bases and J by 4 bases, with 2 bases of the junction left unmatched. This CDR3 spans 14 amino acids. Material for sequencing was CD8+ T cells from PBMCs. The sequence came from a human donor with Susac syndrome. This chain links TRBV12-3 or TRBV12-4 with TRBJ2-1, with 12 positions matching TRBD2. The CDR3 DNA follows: TGTGCCAGCATCGGGACTAGCGGGTACAATGAGCAGTTCTTC. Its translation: CASIGTSGYNEQFF.